The 8 T cell receptor beta chains in this list originate from one sample, sequenced in a study of cytomegalovirus exposure and HLA in healthy donors. Vbeta (60) and Jbeta (13) primers were used in the PCR. Profiling relied on immunoSEQ multiplex PCR, and the TCRdb table lists in-frame clones only, not all of them. Here the sample spans under 200,000 clones, just under 80% being singletons. The material sequenced was PBMCs. Receptors originate from a woman between 45 and 60 years old in good health and CMV-seropositive.

This clone was observed a handful of times. The chain is built from TRBV19 and TRBJ1-3; no definite D call. Trimming removed 4 bases from V and 3 bases from J, with 10 bases in between. The CDR3 covers 14 residues. Per the germline V gene, CDR1 is LNHDA and CDR2 is SQIVND (reference sequence). CDR3 nucleotide sequence: TGTGCCAGTAGTACTCTCAACAGTGGAAACACCATATATTTT. Translation: CASSTLNSGNTIYF.

This rearrangement joins TRBV5-6 to TRBJ2-3; 7 bases match TRBD2. This CDR3 spans 15 amino acids. The ends lost 4 bases at V and 0 bases at J; junction bases unmatched: 5. Germline CDR1 and CDR2: SGHDT and YYEEEE. The CDR3 DNA is TGTGCCAGCAGCATTACTAGCGTCAGCACAGATACGCAGTATTTT. Its protein is CASSITSVSTDTQYF.

The V gene is TRBV9, the J gene TRBJ2-7, with TRBD2 identical over 8 bases. The germline gives CDR1 SGDLS, CDR2 YYNGEE. This CDR3 comprises 16 residues. J lost 2 bases, V lost 4 bases, and 11 bases had no gene match. CDR3 sequence: CASSPRSLAGTYEQYF. CDR3 nucleotide sequence: TGTGCCAGCAGCCCCCGGTCCCTAGCGGGCACCTACGAGCAGTACTTC.

J is TRBJ1-4 and V is TRBV4-3; 9 bases align to TRBD1. The CDR3 extends over 14 amino acids. With 4 bases clipped from V and 10 bases from J, the junction kept 7 bases outside the gene matches. Germline CDR1 reads LGHNA; CDR2 reads YSLEER. CDR3 DNA sequence: TGCGCCAGCAGCCTGTCTGGGACAGGGACAAAACTGTTTTTT. Translated: CASSLSGTGTKLFF.

V usage is TRBV30 and J usage is TRBJ1-4, with a tentative D call TRBD1 (5 bases). Trimming took 2 bases from V and 4 from J, leaving 17 bases between them. The CDR3 loop spans 16 amino acids. CDR1 GTSNPN and CDR2 SVGIG come from the germline V gene (reference sequence). In nucleotides, the CDR3 is TGTGCCTGGAGTTGGGGAGGGACCCTCAATAATGAAAAACTGTTTTTT. Its protein is CAWSWGGTLNNEKLFF.

Only a few counts were recorded for this clone. J is TRBJ1-2 and V is TRBV7-2; a weak D match, TRBD1 (5 bases). CDR1 is SGHTA and CDR2 is FQGNSA in the germline V gene. V shed 7 bases and J shed 4 bases, with 25 bases lying between them. The CDR3 has 17 amino acids. CDR3 coding DNA: TGTGCCAGCATCTGGGAGGCAGGGCGCGGCAAAGGCTATGGCTACACCTTC. It specifies CASIWEAGRGKGYGYTF.

CDR3 nucleotide sequence: TGCAGCGCACCTCCCAGACAGGGGGCGAACACTGAAGCTTTCTTT. Residues: CSAPPRQGANTEAFF. The chain employs TRBV29-1 and TRBJ1-1; TRBD1 agrees at 10 bases. CDR3 length: 15 amino acids. V lost 7 bases and J lost 1; bases outside the gene matches: 9. The germline V gene has CDR1 SQVTM and CDR2 ANQGSEA.

The chain has TRBV14 and TRBJ2-7; D unresolved. Germline V lookup: CDR1 SGHDN, CDR2 FVKESK. The CDR3 sequence is 12 residues long. Trimming stripped 1 base from V and 6 bases from J, with 7 bases between. The CDR3 sequence: CASSQVVGEQYF. The CDR3 DNA reads as TGTGCCAGCAGCCAAGTTGTCGGCGAGCAGTACTTC.